The 9 T cell receptor beta chains below all came from one sample that was sequenced in a study of blood T cell repertoires in COVID-19. Repertoires were generated with immunoSEQ multiplex PCR, while TCRdb's copy carries only in-frame clones and drops some. The data contain more than 200,000 clones, approximately 90% of them singletons. The specimen sequenced was peripheral blood. The receptors stem from a man younger than 35 with active or convalescent COVID-19.

This clone was seen a few times. Distinct nucleotide sequences in the sample also encode this CDR3. The chain uses TRBV2 and TRBJ1-5; 7 nucleotides match TRBD1. This CDR3 is built from 13 residues. The ends lost 3 bases at V and 4 bases at J; junction bases unmatched: 0. Germline loops: CDR1 SNHLY, CDR2 FYNNEI. CDR3 protein: CASSDRGNQPQHF. The CDR3 nucleotides are TGTGCCAGCAGTGACAGGGGGAATCAGCCCCAGCATTTT.

The chain couples TRBV28 to TRBJ2-1, with 7 nucleotides matching TRBD2. This CDR3 comprises 13 residues. The germline CDR1 and CDR2 sequences are MDHEN and SYDVKM. With V trimmed by 6 bases and J by 4 bases, 3 bases remained unmatched. The chain's CDR3 is CASRRERYNEQFF. The CDR3, as DNA: TGTGCCAGCAGGCGGGAGAGGTACAATGAGCAGTTCTTC.

The rearrangement uses TRBV12-3 or TRBV12-4 and TRBJ2-2; 7 bases match TRBD1. The CDR3 extends over 13 amino acids. Trimming cost V 5 bases and J 6 bases; bases outside gene matches: 3. This CDR3 reads CASSLQGSGELFF. CDR3 nucleotide sequence: TGTGCCAGCAGTCTACAGGGGTCCGGGGAGCTGTTTTTT.

The V call is TRBV9, the J call TRBJ1-2; no clear D. The CDR3 runs to 13 residues. V lost 3 bases and J 1 base, leaving 7 bases between the germline ends. Per the germline V gene, CDR1 is SGDLS and CDR2 is YYNGEE. In DNA, the CDR3 is TGTGCCAGCAGCGGGGCTGATAACTATGGCTACACCTTC. Translation: CASSGADNYGYTF. Filled out from reference TRBV9 and TRBJ1-2, the complete variable domain reads DSGVTQTPKHLITATGQRVTLRCSPRSGDLSVYWYQQSLDQGLQFLIQYYNGEERAKGNILERFSAQQFPDLHSELNLSSLELGDSALYFCASSGADNYGYTFGSGTRLTVV.

This CDR3 reads CASSYFGGRSYNEQFF. CDR3 DNA: TGTGCCAGCAGCTATTTCGGGGGGCGCTCCTACAATGAGCAGTTCTTC. The chain uses TRBV7-9 and TRBJ2-1, with D possibly being TRBD2 (7 bases). Germline loops: CDR1 SEHNR, CDR2 FQNEAQ (reference sequence). The CDR3 loop spans 16 amino acids. Trimming removed 4 bases from V and 0 bases from J, with 13 bases in between.

The chain uses TRBV7-2 and TRBJ1-3, with D maybe TRBD1 (5 bases). Trimming pared 2 bases from V and 0 bases from J, leaving 8 bases between. Germline V gene sequence: CDR1 SGHTA, CDR2 FQGNSA. The CDR3 sequence is 15 residues long. CDR3: CASSLSTVSGNTIYF. As DNA, the CDR3 is TGTGCCAGCAGCTTATCGACAGTCTCTGGAAACACCATATATTTT.

This chain connects TRBV9 to TRBJ2-7, with 11 bases lining up with TRBD2. CDR1 is SGDLS and CDR2 is YYNGEE in the germline V gene. V lost 4 bases to trimming and J lost 0 bases; unmatched junction nucleotides: 3. The CDR3 is made up of 15 amino acids. CDR3 amino acids: CASSRGLAGSYEQYF. CDR3 DNA: TGTGCCAGCAGCCGAGGACTAGCGGGCTCCTACGAGCAGTACTTC.

The chain uses TRBV9 and TRBJ2-3; D not certain. V was cut by 0 bases and J by 4 bases, with 12 bases left in between. The CDR3 has 15 amino acids. Germline lookup yields CDR1 SGDLS and CDR2 YYNGEE. CDR3 region: CASSVGLVGADTQYF. CDR3 nucleotide sequence: TGTGCCAGCAGCGTAGGCCTAGTCGGCGCAGATACGCAGTATTTT.

The V gene is TRBV11-3, the J gene TRBJ1-3; D ambiguous. V was pared by 5 bases and J by 0 bases, with 8 bases between. The CDR3 extends over 14 amino acids. Germline V lookup: CDR1 SGHNT, CDR2 YENEEA. This chain's CDR3 is CASSNGVSGNTIYF. CDR3 sequence (DNA): TGTGCCAGCAGCAACGGAGTCTCTGGAAACACCATATATTTT.